One sample yielded the 20 T cell receptor beta chains listed below, sequenced in a study of blood T cell repertoires in COVID-19. The method was immunoSEQ multiplex PCR; TCRdb's version includes in-frame clones alone and lacks a portion of them. The table shows 400,000 to 500,000 clones, with roughly 90% occurring only once. The sample comprised peripheral blood. The origin of the receptors is a woman in her thirties with active or convalescent COVID-19.

This sequence joins TRBV5-6 and TRBJ2-5, with TRBD1 identical over 7 bases. V lost 3 bases and J lost 3; bases outside the gene matches: 2. The CDR3 sequence is 13 residues long. Germline V gene lookup returns CDR1 SGHDT and CDR2 YYEEEE. The DNA of the CDR3 is TGTGCCAGCAGCTCCGGGACAGAAGAGACCCAGTACTTC. It is translated as CASSSGTEETQYF.

The CDR3 DNA reads TGTGCCAGCAGTCGCAACAGGGGGCCCCCCTCCGGGGAGCTGTTTTTT. Protein: CASSRNRGPPSGELFF. The chain has TRBV6-4 and TRBJ2-2; 9 bases fit TRBD1. CDR3 length equals 16 residues. The ends lost 5 bases at V and 6 bases at J; junction bases unmatched: 10. Per germline, CDR1 MRHNA and CDR2 SNTAGT.

This clone was observed a handful of times. The genes are TRBV7-5 and TRBJ1-1; the table names TRBD1, a call not compared with the DNA. TRBV7-5 is a documented pseudogene. This CDR3 spans 17 amino acids. This chain's CDR3 is CVRSLAIRQLMNTEAFF. The CDR3 nucleotides read TGTGTCAGAAGCTTAGCTATCAGACAGCTCATGAACACTGAAGCTTTCTTT.

The J gene is TRBJ2-7, the V gene TRBV12-3 or TRBV12-4, with TRBD1 matching 7 bases. CDR3 length: 12 amino acids. The V segment lost 6 bases and the J segment 3 bases; nucleotides outside the gene matches: 2. The CDR3 DNA reads TGTGCCAGCAGGACAGGGCTCTACGAGCAGTACTTC. Its translation: CASRTGLYEQYF.

The table lists this clone with a count of one. The V and J genes are TRBV6-1 and TRBJ1-4; unclear D gene. From germline, CDR1 is MNHNS and CDR2 SASEGT. The CDR3 extends over 15 amino acids. V was clipped by 0 bases and J by 6 bases, with 11 bases between them. This chain's CDR3 is CASSEARRVYEKLFF. DNA for the CDR3: TGTGCCAGCAGTGAAGCCAGGAGGGTTTATGAAAAACTGTTTTTT.

V gene TRBV19 combines with J gene TRBJ1-3; no firm D call. The CDR3 extends over 15 amino acids. CDR1 is LNHDA and CDR2 is SQIVND in the germline V gene (reference sequence). V lost 2 bases, J lost 0 bases, and 8 bases lay in between. In DNA, the CDR3 is TGTGCCAGTAGTATATACGGTGTCTCTGGAAACACCATATATTTT. This codes for CASSIYGVSGNTIYF.

As DNA, the CDR3 is TGTGCCAGCAGCTTAGCGCCGGGTGAAAAACTGTTTTTT. As protein: CASSLAPGEKLFF. This sequence joins TRBV7-6 and TRBJ1-4; D is undetermined. The germline CDR1 and CDR2 sequences are SGHVS and FNYEAQ. Trimming took off 0 bases at V and 7 bases at J, with 6 bases between the two ends. The length of the CDR3 is 13 residues.

The chain has TRBV12-3 or TRBV12-4 and TRBJ2-7, with unresolved D. This CDR3 comprises 13 residues. V lost 3 bases, J lost 5 bases, and 11 bases lay in between. The CDR3 spells CASSLRQLNEQYF. CDR3 nucleotide sequence: TGTGCCAGCAGTTTGCGGCAGCTAAACGAGCAGTACTTC.

The V and J genes are TRBV27 and TRBJ1-3; 10 bases are shared with TRBD1. The CDR3 length is 14 residues. The V gene end was trimmed by 6 bases and the J gene end by 7 bases; junction bases not matched to a gene: 6. Germline values: CDR1 MNHEY, CDR2 SMNVEV (reference sequence). The CDR3 DNA is TGTGCCAGCAGCGACAAGACAGGGGGCAACACCATATATTTT. This gives the protein CASSDKTGGNTIYF.

The chain has TRBV6-5 and TRBJ1-4; the D is unclear. Germline loops: CDR1 MNHEY, CDR2 SVGAGI. V was clipped by 2 bases and J by 4 bases, with 11 bases between them. This CDR3 has 15 residues. CDR3 DNA sequence: TGTGCCAGCAGTTACGCGGGGTGGGATAATGAAAAACTGTTTTTT. This encodes CASSYAGWDNEKLFF.

A word on this clone: An end of the junction does not agree with germline; a read error may underlie this. This chain joins TRBV20-1 and TRBJ1-2, with 9 bases fitting TRBD1. Germline V lookup: CDR1 DFQATT, CDR2 SNEGSKA (reference sequence). The CDR3 totals 13 residues. The CDR3 coding sequence is TGCAGTGCTATTGAGGACAGGGGCTATGACTACACCTTC. Amino acids: CSAIEDRGYDYTF.

The genes are TRBV5-1 and TRBJ2-2; TRBD2 matches 13 bases. This CDR3 contains 18 residues. The V gene's germline CDR1 is SGHRS and CDR2 YFSETQ. With V trimmed by 3 bases and J by 1 base, 6 bases remained unmatched. The chain's CDR3 is CASSSSTSGGMNTGELFF. The CDR3 DNA follows: TGCGCCAGCAGCTCCTCGACTAGCGGGGGGATGAACACCGGGGAGCTGTTTTTT.

CDR3: CASSYQGGGYTF. CDR3 in DNA: TGTGCCAGCAGTTACCAGGGCGGAGGCTACACCTTC. The chain combines TRBV6-5 with TRBJ1-2; possibly TRBD1 for D (5 bases). V lost 2 bases and J lost 8, with 9 bases in between. Germline V lookup: CDR1 MNHEY, CDR2 SVGAGI. The CDR3 runs to 12 residues.

The chain employs TRBV5-1 and TRBJ1-3, with TRBD1 identical over 10 bases. J was trimmed by 5 bases and V by 5 bases; bases with no gene match: 4. This CDR3 is 14 amino acids long. Germline V CDR1 and CDR2: SGHRS, YFSETQ. The CDR3 here is CASRAGQGRNTIYF. The CDR3 region has the DNA TGCGCCAGCAGAGCGGGACAGGGGAGAAACACCATATATTTT.

The rearrangement joins TRBV27 to TRBJ1-1; D is perhaps TRBD1 (5 bases). Per germline, CDR1 MNHEY and CDR2 SMNVEV (reference sequence). V was trimmed by 3 bases and J by 1 base, leaving 9 bases between them. The CDR3 length is 14 residues. CDR3: CASSFWGGNTEAFF. DNA for the CDR3: TGTGCCAGCAGTTTCTGGGGGGGGAACACTGAAGCTTTCTTT.

This sequence joins TRBV7-9 and TRBJ1-1; D is possibly TRBD1 (5 bases). Germline V gene data show CDR1 as SEHNR and CDR2 as FQNEAQ (reference sequence). V lost 5 bases, J lost 5 bases, and 9 bases lay in between. The CDR3 is 12 amino acids. This CDR3 is CASSQGVTEAFF. In nucleotides, the CDR3 is TGTGCCAGCAGCCAAGGGGTAACTGAAGCTTTCTTT. Together with reference TRBV7-9 and TRBJ1-1, the CDR3 gives the full variable domain: DTGVSQNPRHKITKRGQNVTFRCDPISEHNRLYWYRQTLGQGPEFLTYFQNEAQLEKSRLLSDRFSAERPKGSFSTLEIQRTEQGDSAMYLCASSQGVTEAFFGQGTRLTVV.

The rearrangement joins TRBV28 to TRBJ1-3; weak D call: TRBD1 (5 bases). Germline CDR1 reads MDHEN; CDR2 reads SYDVKM. Trimming left V 4 bases short and J 3 bases short, with 13 bases between. The CDR3 consists of 15 residues. The CDR3, as DNA: TGTGCCAGCAGTTCTCTACCGACAGATGGAAACACCATATATTTT. Translation gives CASSSLPTDGNTIYF.

The J gene is TRBJ1-4, the V gene TRBV19; D remains ambiguous. The germline V and J ends were trimmed by 9 bases and 8 bases, with 7 bases remaining between them. CDR3 length: 10 amino acids. Germline V gene data show CDR1 as LNHDA and CDR2 as SQIVND (reference sequence). The CDR3 protein is CARPREKLFF. In nucleotides, the CDR3 is TGTGCCAGACCCAGGGAAAAACTGTTTTTT.

This clone was seen ten or more times. The genes are TRBV4-2 and TRBJ1-2, with 11 bases fitting TRBD1. V dropped 3 bases and J dropped 4; count of bases not matched to a gene: 1. Per the germline V gene, CDR1 is LGHNA and CDR2 is YNFKEQ. The CDR3 runs 14 residues. The CDR3 nucleotides are TGTGCCAGCAGCCAGGGACAGGGGGGCTATGGCTACACCTTC. This encodes CASSQGQGGYGYTF.

As DNA, the CDR3 is TGCGCCAGCAGCGGGACTAGCGGGAACAACAATGAGCAGTTCTTC. Protein: CASSGTSGNNNEQFF. V gene TRBV5-1 combines with J gene TRBJ2-1, with 13 bases aligning to TRBD2. The CDR3 runs 15 residues. Germline trimming cut 4 bases from V and 5 bases from J; bases unmatched to any gene: 3. Germline V gene lookup returns CDR1 SGHRS and CDR2 YFSETQ.